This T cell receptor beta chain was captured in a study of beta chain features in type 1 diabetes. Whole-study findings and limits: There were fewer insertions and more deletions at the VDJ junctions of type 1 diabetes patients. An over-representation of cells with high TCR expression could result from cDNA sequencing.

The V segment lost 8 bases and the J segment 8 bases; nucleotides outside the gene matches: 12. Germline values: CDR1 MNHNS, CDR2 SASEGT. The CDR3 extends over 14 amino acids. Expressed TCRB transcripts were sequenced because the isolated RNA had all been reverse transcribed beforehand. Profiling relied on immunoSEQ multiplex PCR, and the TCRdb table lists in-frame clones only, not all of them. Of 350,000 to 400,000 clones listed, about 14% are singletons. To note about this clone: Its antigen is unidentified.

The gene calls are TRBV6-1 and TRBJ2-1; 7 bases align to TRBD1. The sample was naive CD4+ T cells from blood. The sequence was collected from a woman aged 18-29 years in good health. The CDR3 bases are TGTGCCAGCCTCCAGGACAGGCGTTTCGATGAGCAGTTCTTC. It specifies CASLQDRRFDEQFF.